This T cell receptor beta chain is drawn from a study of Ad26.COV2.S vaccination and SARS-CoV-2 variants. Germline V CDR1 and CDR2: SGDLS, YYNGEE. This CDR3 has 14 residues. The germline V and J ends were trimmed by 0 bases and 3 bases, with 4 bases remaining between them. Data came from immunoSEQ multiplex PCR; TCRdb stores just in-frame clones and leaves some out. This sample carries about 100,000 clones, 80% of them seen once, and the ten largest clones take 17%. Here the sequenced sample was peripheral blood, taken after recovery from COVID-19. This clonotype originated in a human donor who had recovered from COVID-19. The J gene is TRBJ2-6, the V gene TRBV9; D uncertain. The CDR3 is CASSVEFGANVLTF. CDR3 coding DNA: TGTGCCAGCAGCGTAGAGTTTGGGGCCAACGTCCTGACTTTC.